The 21 T cell receptor beta chains presented below share a single source sample, sequenced in a study of T cells in Graves' hyperthyroidism and ophthalmopathy. Amplified regions were TCR beta CDR3 sequences from RNA transcripts. The TCR CDR3 first-round RT-PCR relied on the HTBI primer set. TCRdb reprocessed the multiplex PCR reads with MiXCR, giving one entry per CDR3 protein. This repertoire shows about 300,000 distinct CDR3 sequences, about an eighth found once; its top ten account for around 7.9%. The sample consisted of blood. The receptors derive from a woman in her 30s with Graves' hyperthyroidism that later progressed to Graves' ophthalmopathy.

The J gene is TRBJ2-1, the V gene TRBV11-3, with TRBD2 as a possible D gene (5 bases). Trimming removed 1 base at V and 0 bases at J, with 13 bases between. The CDR3 length is 17 residues. Germline loops: CDR1 SGHNT, CDR2 YENEEA. This chain's CDR3 is CASSLGVGVGSYNEQFF. As DNA, the CDR3 is TGTGCCAGCAGCTTAGGGGTCGGGGTCGGCTCCTACAATGAGCAGTTCTTC.

As for this clonotype: One end of the junction varies from germline; a read error may be responsible. The chain combines TRBV28 with TRBJ1-5; D is ambiguous. CDR3 size: 14 residues. The germline V gene has CDR1 MDHEN and CDR2 SYDVKM. The CDR3 region is CANSFGHLNQPQHF. The CDR3 DNA is TGTGCCAACAGTTTCGGGCATCTCAATCAGCCCCAGCATTTT.

This clonotype has ten or more counts. V usage is TRBV12-5 and J usage is TRBJ1-1; maybe TRBD1 (5 bases). The CDR3 has 13 residues. Germline loops: CDR1 LGHNT, CDR2 FRNRAP. Trimming stripped 6 bases from V and 1 base from J, with 9 bases between. CDR3 in amino acids: CASGDTPNTEAFF. DNA for the CDR3: TGTGCTAGTGGGGACACCCCGAACACTGAAGCTTTCTTT. Drawing the rest from reference TRBV12-5 and TRBJ1-1, the complete variable domain is DARVTQTPRHKVTEMGQEVTMRCQPILGHNTVFWYRQTMMQGLELLAYFRNRAPLDDSGMPKDRFSAEMPDATLATLKIQPSEPRDSAVYFCASGDTPNTEAFFGQGTRLTVV.

This clonotype was seen many times. V gene TRBV7-9 combines with J gene TRBJ1-4; 9 bases line up with TRBD1. This CDR3 has 15 amino acids. V was pared by 7 bases and J by 6 bases, with 9 bases of the junction left unmatched. The germline gives CDR1 SEHNR, CDR2 FQNEAQ (reference sequence). CDR3 sequence reads: CASIPLRTGDEKLFF. CDR3 nucleotide sequence: TGTGCCAGCATTCCTCTGAGGACAGGGGATGAAAAACTGTTTTTT.

This clonotype was found many times. This chain uses TRBV20-1 with TRBJ2-1, with TRBD2 identical over 10 bases. The V segment lost 0 bases and the J segment 8 bases; nucleotides outside the gene matches: 1. This CDR3 has 13 residues. Germline assignment: CDR1 DFQATT and CDR2 SNEGSKA (reference sequence). The CDR3 nucleotides read TGCAGTGCTAGAGACCTAGCGGGAGATGAGCAGTTCTTC. Encoded protein: CSARDLAGDEQFF.

This clonotype was observed at least ten times. V gene TRBV28 combines with J gene TRBJ2-7, with 10 bases matching TRBD1. Germline CDR1 MDHEN, CDR2 SYDVKM. This CDR3 has 16 amino acids. J was trimmed by 6 bases and V by 0 bases; bases with no gene match: 8. The CDR3 is CASSLWSLGDRGEQYF. The CDR3 bases are TGTGCCAGCAGTTTATGGAGTTTGGGGGACAGGGGCGAGCAGTACTTC.

This chain connects TRBV10-3 to TRBJ2-7, with D maybe TRBD1 (6 bases). Trimming took off 2 bases at V and 2 bases at J, with 13 bases between the two ends. Germline CDR1 ENHRY, CDR2 SYGVKD. CDR3 size: 15 residues. CDR3 coding DNA: TGTGCCATCAGTGAGGGGCAGGGGAGCACCTACGAGCAGTACTTC. It codes for CAISEGQGSTYEQYF.

V gene TRBV4-1 combines with J gene TRBJ2-3; a possible D gene is TRBD2 (7 bases). The CDR3 spans 17 residues. Trimming left V 0 bases short and J 7 bases short, with 20 bases between. Germline CDR1 is MGHRA and CDR2 is YSYEKL. CDR3 coding DNA: TGCGCCAGCAGCCAAGATTCGTGGGGGCTAGCGGCATATACGCAGTATTTT. Protein product: CASSQDSWGLAAYTQYF.

At least ten counts were recorded for this clonotype. The J gene is TRBJ1-6, the V gene TRBV10-3, with TRBD1 as a possible D gene (5 bases). This CDR3 region has 14 residues. Germline V gives CDR1 ENHRY, CDR2 SYGVKD. Trimming removed 4 bases at V and 4 bases at J, with 8 bases between. This chain's CDR3 is CAISVDKYNSPLHF. The DNA of the CDR3 is TGTGCCATCAGTGTGGACAAATATAATTCACCCCTCCACTTT.

This clonotype was seen just once. A much larger clone lies a single base off, so this may be a read error. V usage is TRBV27 and J usage is TRBJ2-7, with 8 nucleotides matching TRBD2. CDR1 is MNHEY, CDR2 SMNVEV, per germline (reference sequence). Trimming removed 6 bases from V and 7 bases from J; junction bases left unmatched: 5. CDR3 length: 12 amino acids. CDR3 residues: CASRSGGQEQYF. The CDR3 nucleotides read TGTGCCAGCAGGTCGGGGGGGCAGGAGCAGTACTTC.

This clonotype was seen at least ten times. DNA of the CDR3: TGCGCCAGCAGCCAAGAGACAGGGTATCAGCCCCAGCATTTT. Protein: CASSQETGYQPQHF. The chain is built from TRBV4-3 and TRBJ1-5; 7 bases map to TRBD1. In germline, CDR1 is LGHNA, CDR2 YSLEER. The CDR3 covers 14 residues. The V segment lost 0 bases and the J segment 5 bases; nucleotides outside the gene matches: 1.

This clonotype has ten or more counts. The chain is built from TRBV28 and TRBJ2-7; 7 bases line up with TRBD1. The CDR3 has 14 amino acids. The V gene end was trimmed by 5 bases and the J gene end by 3 bases; junction bases not matched to a gene: 7. Germline V gene sequence: CDR1 MDHEN, CDR2 SYDVKM. The CDR3 DNA reads TGTGCCAGCAGTGCCGGGACAGCCTTCTACGAGCAGTACTTC. Amino acids: CASSAGTAFYEQYF. The full variable domain, in which reference TRBV28 and TRBJ2-7 provide the parts outside the CDR3, is DVKVTQSSRYLVKRTGEKVFLECVQDMDHENMFWYRQDPGLGLRLIYFSYDVKMKEKGDIPEGYSVSREKKERFSLILESASTNQTSMYLCASSAGTAFYEQYFGPGTRLTVT.

The V call is TRBV24-1, the J call TRBJ2-7, with no clear D. This CDR3 has 12 amino acids. In germline, CDR1 is KGHDR, CDR2 SFDVKD. V lost 4 bases, J lost 3 bases, and 6 bases lay in between. The CDR3 region has the DNA TGTGCCACCAGTGACAGAAACTACGAGCAGTACTTC. It codes for CATSDRNYEQYF.

This clonotype came up many times. The chain has TRBV7-9 and TRBJ2-7, with 7 bases fitting TRBD1. The CDR3 is 14 residues long. With 3 bases clipped from V and 6 bases from J, the junction kept 8 bases outside the gene matches. The V gene's germline CDR1 is SEHNR and CDR2 FQNEAQ (reference sequence). For the CDR3, the DNA is TGTGCCAGCAGCTTGTCCCAGGGGGTTGCCGAGCAGTACTTC. The encoded protein is CASSLSQGVAEQYF.

This clonotype was recorded at least ten times. The chain combines TRBV13 with TRBJ1-1, with D hard to call. Between the trimmed V and J ends, which lost 1 base and 1 base, there was a span of 10 bases. Germline values: CDR1 PRHDT, CDR2 FYEKMQ (reference sequence). The CDR3 runs 15 residues. The CDR3 DNA reads as TGTGCCAGCAGCTTAGCCCGAGTCCAGAACACTGAAGCTTTCTTT. This gives the protein CASSLARVQNTEAFF.

This clonotype was observed at least ten times. The V call is TRBV12-3 or TRBV12-4, the J call TRBJ1-1; D is unresolved. The ends were cut back, 2 bases at V and 1 base at J, with 8 bases in the middle. This CDR3 spans 14 amino acids. Here the CDR3 DNA reads TGTGCCAGCAGTTTAATCTCCAGGAACACTGAAGCTTTCTTT. Residues: CASSLISRNTEAFF.

This clonotype was seen ten or more times. DNA for the CDR3: TGTGCCAGCAGGCCCCCGGGAGTCAATCAGCCCCAGCATTTT. Translating it yields CASRPPGVNQPQHF. V and J are TRBV12-3 or TRBV12-4 and TRBJ1-5; D gene uncertain. The CDR3 totals 14 residues. The ends were cut back, 6 bases at V and 3 bases at J, with 12 bases in the middle.

V is TRBV25-1 and J is TRBJ2-1; 10 positions match TRBD2. The CDR3 has 14 residues. The V segment lost 6 bases and the J segment 6 bases; nucleotides outside the gene matches: 5. The germline CDR1 and CDR2 sequences are MGHDK and SYGVNS. DNA for the CDR3: TGTGCCAGCAGCCCGGGACTAGCGCTCAATGAGCAGTTCTTC. It codes for CASSPGLALNEQFF.

In this sample, this clonotype turned up many times. V and J are TRBV12-3 or TRBV12-4 and TRBJ2-5; D not resolved. Trimming shortened V by 3 bases and J by 1 base, and 6 bases separated the two germline ends. CDR3 length equals 13 residues. The CDR3 DNA follows: TGTGCCAGCAGTTTCCGCCCCCAAGAGACCCAGTACTTC. It codes for CASSFRPQETQYF.

This clonotype was detected many times. This chain joins TRBV28 and TRBJ2-5, with TRBD1 matching over 7 bases. J was trimmed by 10 bases and V by 3 bases; bases with no gene match: 2. This CDR3 has 11 amino acids. Germline V lookup: CDR1 MDHEN, CDR2 SYDVKM. The CDR3 region is CASSFRDSQYF. In DNA form, the CDR3 reads TGTGCCAGCAGTTTTAGGGACAGCCAGTACTTC.

This chain connects TRBV4-1 to TRBJ2-7; 11 bases line up with TRBD2. Germline V gene lookup returns CDR1 MGHRA and CDR2 YSYEKL. Losses at the gene ends were 2 bases for V and 6 bases for J; bases not matched to a gene: 0. The CDR3 has 13 amino acids. CDR3 protein: CASSQLAGGEQYF. The CDR3 region has the DNA TGCGCCAGCAGCCAACTAGCGGGAGGCGAGCAGTACTTC.